The source of this T cell receptor beta chain is a study of T cells after yellow fever vaccination. Study-level background: With SMART-Seq v4 Ultra Low Input, the fractions containing low cell numbers were prepared. Study findings and constraints: Contaminating bulk clonotypes could be abundant in FACS-sorted repertoires. Most primary-vaccination clones recurred post-booster (around 97% CD4, 88% CD8).

Turning to this clonotype: What it binds is not known.

Generation of TCR cDNA used 5'RACE template switching (which added a universal primer site and UMIs). TCRdb ran MiXCR on the 5' RACE reads and lists one entry per CDR3 protein. The repertoire includes approximately 550,000 distinct CDR3 sequences, roughly 14% of them detected once, and over 12% sits in the top ten. Germline-derived CDR1 and CDR2 are LNHDA and SQIVND (reference sequence). V was pared by 3 bases and J by 0 bases, with 8 bases between. CDR3 length: 14 amino acids. The receptor was isolated from a young man who received the YFV17D yellow fever vaccine. V gene TRBV19 combines with J gene TRBJ1-1; D is unclear. Here the sequenced sample was PBMCs, taken on the day of the yellow fever booster vaccination. Here the CDR3 reads CASSIPTMNTEAFF. CDR3 bases: TGTGCCAGTAGTATCCCAACCATGAACACTGAAGCTTTCTTT.